These 32 T cell receptor beta chains share one sample of origin, sequenced in a study of T cell responses to AZD1222 COVID-19 vaccine. Here immunoSEQ multiplex PCR was the method, and the copy in TCRdb shows in-frame clones only, minus some. The table lists some 150,000 clones, roughly nine tenths of them singletons. The source was peripheral blood, collected on day 0 of MenACWY control vaccination. These TCRs come from an adult in good health.

J is TRBJ2-5 and V is TRBV19; D perhaps matches TRBD1 (5 bases). V dropped 5 bases and J dropped 4 bases, with 11 bases sitting between them. Germline CDR1 LNHDA, CDR2 SQIVND (reference sequence). CDR3 length: 13 residues. The CDR3 is CASSGQGRETQYF. Here the CDR3 DNA reads TGTGCCAGTAGTGGGCAGGGCAGAGAGACCCAGTACTTC.

This rearrangement joins TRBV25-1 to TRBJ1-2; TRBD1 matches 8 bases. The ends lost 1 base at V and 5 bases at J; junction bases unmatched: 12. The V gene's germline CDR1 is MGHDK and CDR2 SYGVNS. This CDR3 spans 17 amino acids. In DNA, the CDR3 is TGTGCCAGCAGTGAATCAGGAGGACAGGGCTCTCCGTATGGCTACACCTTC. It specifies CASSESGGQGSPYGYTF.

The sample holds a few counts of this clone. This sequence joins TRBV19 and TRBJ1-2; possible D gene TRBD1, 5 bases. The CDR3 has 15 residues. Trimming stripped 4 bases from V and 2 bases from J, with 14 bases between. Germline-derived CDR1 and CDR2 are LNHDA and SQIVND (reference sequence). The DNA for the CDR3 is TGTGCCAGTAGTACCCCTCTACAGGCCAACTATGGCTACACCTTC. This encodes CASSTPLQANYGYTF.

V and J are TRBV5-1 and TRBJ2-2, with 11 positions matching TRBD2. The V gene end was trimmed by 4 bases and the J gene end by 4 bases; junction bases not matched to a gene: 9. There are 17 residues in the CDR3. Germline assignment: CDR1 SGHRS and CDR2 YFSETQ. CDR3 coding DNA: TGCGCCAGCAGCCGGGGCCCGGGACTAGCGGCCACCGGGGAGCTGTTTTTT. Protein product: CASSRGPGLAATGELFF.

The rearrangement joins TRBV2 to TRBJ2-1, with D tentatively TRBD2 (6 bases). V shed 11 bases and J shed 5 bases, with 10 bases lying between them. Germline V CDR1 and CDR2: SNHLY, FYNNEI. The CDR3 runs 11 residues. The CDR3 DNA is TGTGCCGGGGGGTGGGACAATGAGCAGTTCTTC. Its translation is CAGGWDNEQFF.

The sample holds a few counts of this clone. The chain combines TRBV7-2 with TRBJ1-2; 7 nucleotides match TRBD1. This CDR3 is built from 15 residues. V lost 3 bases, J lost 3 bases, and 7 bases stayed unmatched. CDR1 is SGHTA and CDR2 is FQGNSA in the germline V gene. This CDR3 is CASSLDNRGHYGYTF. CDR3 DNA sequence: TGTGCCAGCAGCTTGGATAACAGGGGCCACTATGGCTACACCTTC.

The rearrangement joins TRBV29-1 to TRBJ2-1; no clear D. The CDR3 contains 11 residues. With 7 bases removed from V and 12 bases from J, the gap between germline ends came to 16 bases. The germline V gene has CDR1 SQVTM and CDR2 ANQGSEA. The CDR3 reads CSGRSEERQFF. CDR3 nucleotide sequence: TGCAGCGGTAGATCCGAGGAGAGGCAGTTCTTC.

The genes are TRBV7-8 and TRBJ1-6, with D unclear. Trimming shortened V by 4 bases and J by 8 bases, and 9 bases separated the two germline ends. CDR3 length: 13 residues. The V gene's germline CDR1 is SGHVS and CDR2 FQNEAQ. The CDR3 region is CASSSAWDSPLHF. CDR3 nucleotide sequence: TGTGCCAGCAGCTCAGCGTGGGATTCACCCCTCCACTTT.

This CDR3 is CASRPNQGEGNQPQHF. DNA for the CDR3: TGTGCCAGTAGGCCTAACCAGGGTGAGGGCAATCAGCCCCAGCATTTT. The chain links TRBV19 to TRBJ1-5; tentatively, D is TRBD1 (5 bases). V was cut by 6 bases and J by 2 bases, with 17 bases left in between. CDR1 and CDR2 from the germline V gene are LNHDA and SQIVND (reference sequence). CDR3 length: 16 amino acids.

The chain is built from TRBV28 and TRBJ1-5, with D maybe TRBD1 (6 bases). The CDR3 totals 14 residues. Deletions cut 2 bases from V and 9 bases from J, with 14 bases between. Per germline, CDR1 MDHEN and CDR2 SYDVKM. The CDR3 loop is CASSLKAGRGPQHF. CDR3 nucleotides: TGTGCCAGCAGTTTAAAGGCAGGCAGGGGGCCCCAGCATTTT.

This chain connects TRBV9 to TRBJ1-5, with 7 bases matching TRBD1. The CDR3 contains 14 residues. Germline V gene lookup returns CDR1 SGDLS and CDR2 YYNGEE. Unmatched junction bases numbered 4, after V lost 0 bases and J lost 7 bases. The CDR3, as DNA: TGTGCCAGCAGCGTAGGACAGGGAAGGCAGCCCCAGCATTTT. Residues: CASSVGQGRQPQHF.

The CDR3 protein is CAISGPSGRTDTQYF. DNA of the CDR3: TGTGCCATCAGTGGGCCTAGCGGCCGCACAGATACGCAGTATTTT. This chain joins TRBV10-3 and TRBJ2-3; 7 nucleotides match TRBD2. The germline V gene encodes CDR1 ENHRY and CDR2 SYGVKD. CDR3 length equals 15 residues. V shed 4 bases and J 1 base; nucleotides not matched to a gene: 5.

The CDR3 spells CASSQVSRGETQYF. The CDR3 DNA sequence: TGTGCCAGCAGCCAAGTGTCGCGCGGAGAGACCCAGTACTTC. The chain employs TRBV14 and TRBJ2-5; D not resolved. Per germline, CDR1 SGHDN and CDR2 FVKESK. This CDR3 spans 14 amino acids. Trimming removed 1 base at V and 4 bases at J, with 10 bases between.

J is TRBJ2-3 and V is TRBV15, with D possibly matching TRBD2 (5 bases). The CDR3 extends over 14 amino acids. V was cut by 2 bases and J by 1 base, with 7 bases left in between. Germline V gene lookup returns CDR1 LNHNV and CDR2 YYDKDF (reference sequence). The CDR3 loop is CATSRNSGTDTQYF. In DNA form, the CDR3 reads TGTGCCACCAGCAGAAATAGCGGCACAGATACGCAGTATTTT.

V and J are TRBV30 and TRBJ2-1, with TRBD2 matching 7 bases. V was clipped by 2 bases and J by 3 bases; unmatched bases: 7. The CDR3 sequence is 15 residues long. Germline CDR1 GTSNPN, CDR2 SVGIG (reference sequence). The CDR3 sequence is CAWSSPRGSYNEQFF. The CDR3 nucleotides read TGTGCCTGGAGTTCCCCGCGCGGGAGCTACAATGAGCAGTTCTTC.

V usage is TRBV19 and J usage is TRBJ2-1; 9 bases are shared with TRBD2. Per germline, CDR1 LNHDA and CDR2 SQIVND (reference sequence). The CDR3 covers 15 residues. J lost 7 bases, V lost 5 bases, and 9 bases had no gene match. The CDR3 loop is CASSDSGRSWNEQFF. The CDR3, as DNA: TGTGCCAGTAGTGATAGCGGGAGATCGTGGAATGAGCAGTTCTTC.

CDR3 protein: CASSRIPENTEAFF. The CDR3 DNA reads TGTGCCAGCAGCCGGATCCCTGAAAACACTGAAGCTTTCTTT. This chain joins TRBV3-1 (or the pseudogene TRBV3-2) and TRBJ1-1, with D unclear. Trimming took off 4 bases at V and 2 bases at J, with 11 bases between the two ends. Germline loops: CDR1 LGHDT, CDR2 YNNKEL (reference sequence). The CDR3 consists of 14 residues.

The V and J genes are TRBV5-8 and TRBJ2-5, with 8 bases matching TRBD1. With V trimmed by 0 bases and J by 4 bases, 2 bases remained unmatched. This CDR3 contains 14 residues. The V gene's germline CDR1 is SGHTS and CDR2 YDEGEE. The CDR3 DNA follows: TGTGCCAGCAGCTTGGCGGGGACAGGAGAGACCCAGTACTTC. It yields the protein CASSLAGTGETQYF.

This sequence joins TRBV19 and TRBJ2-3; D possibly corresponds to TRBD1 (5 bases). V dropped 1 base and J dropped 6 bases, with 14 bases sitting between them. The CDR3 is 15 amino acids. Germline V gives CDR1 LNHDA, CDR2 SQIVND (reference sequence). The CDR3 DNA reads TGTGCCAGTAGTATAGGGACCCACCACAGGGATACGCAGTATTTT. Its translation is CASSIGTHHRDTQYF.

This chain's CDR3 is CASSQGVEETQYF. CDR3 DNA sequence: TGCGCCAGCAGCCAGGGGGTAGAAGAGACCCAGTACTTC. The rearrangement uses TRBV4-3 and TRBJ2-5; D is perhaps TRBD1 or TRBD2 (5 bases each). In germline, CDR1 is LGHNA, CDR2 YSLEER. The CDR3 loop spans 13 amino acids. The ends were cut back, 3 bases at V and 3 bases at J, with 8 bases in the middle.

J is TRBJ1-3 and V is TRBV14, with D unclear. The CDR3 has 13 residues. From germline, CDR1 is SGHDN and CDR2 FVKESK. Trimming removed 3 bases from V and 4 bases from J, with 7 bases in between. CDR3 nucleotides: TGTGCCAGCAGCCATGGGCGGGGAAACACCATATATTTT. It translates to CASSHGRGNTIYF.

V and J are TRBV11-2 and TRBJ1-1; TRBD1 agrees at 7 bases. The CDR3 is 15 residues long. The V and J ends lost 2 bases and 4 bases, in that order; junction bases with no gene match: 7. In germline, CDR1 is SGHAT, CDR2 FQNNGV. The CDR3 protein is CASSLMTGQFTEAFF. In nucleotides, the CDR3 is TGTGCCAGCAGCTTAATGACAGGGCAGTTCACTGAAGCTTTCTTT. Filled out from reference TRBV11-2 and TRBJ1-1, the complete variable domain reads EAGVAQSPRYKIIEKRQSVAFWCNPISGHATLYWYQQILGQGPKLLIQFQNNGVVDDSQLPKDRFSAERLKGVDSTLKIQPAKLEDSAVYLCASSLMTGQFTEAFFGQGTRLTVV.

This chain links TRBV29-1 with TRBJ1-3; D gene ambiguous. This CDR3 spans 13 amino acids. V lost 3 bases and J lost 4, with 10 bases in between. CDR1 and CDR2 from the germline V gene are SQVTM and ANQGSEA. CDR3 in DNA: TGCAGCGTTGACGGGCAGTCCGGAAACACCATATATTTT. Its translation is CSVDGQSGNTIYF.

The genes are TRBV6-2 or TRBV6-3 and TRBJ1-2; D uncertain. There are 16 residues in the CDR3. Trimming shortened V by 6 bases and J by 2 bases, and 19 bases separated the two germline ends. Per the germline V gene, CDR1 is MNHEY and CDR2 is SVGEGT. As DNA, the CDR3 is TGTGCCAGCAGCCCTACCCGGGAGGACCAGAACTATGGCTACACCTTC. It codes for CASSPTREDQNYGYTF.

The rearrangement uses TRBV4-2 and TRBJ2-1, with 7 bases fitting TRBD2. The CDR3 covers 15 residues. In germline, CDR1 is LGHNA, CDR2 YNFKEQ. Trimming removed 1 base from V and 4 bases from J; junction bases left unmatched: 4. The CDR3 nucleotides read TGTGCCAGCAGCCAAGCAGCGGGACTATACAATGAGCAGTTCTTC. It specifies CASSQAAGLYNEQFF.

V usage is TRBV28 and J usage is TRBJ1-2; 10 nucleotides align to TRBD1. CDR1 and CDR2 (germline): MDHEN, SYDVKM. The V and J ends lost 10 bases and 7 bases, in that order; junction bases with no gene match: 15. The CDR3 contains 15 residues. CDR3 sequence (DNA): TGTGCCACCTACGGGACAGGGGAAGTATACGGTGGCTACACCTTC. Translating gives CATYGTGEVYGGYTF.

In this sample, this clone turned up once. The rearrangement links TRBV5-6 to TRBJ2-7; D possibly corresponds to TRBD2 (6 bases). CDR1 is SGHDT, CDR2 YYEEEE, per germline. The CDR3 sequence is 14 residues long. V was shortened by 2 bases and J by 3 bases, with 12 bases between the two germline ends. The CDR3 DNA follows: TGTGCCAGCAGCTTCCCCGGGGGATACTACGAGCAGTACTTC. Translating gives CASSFPGGYYEQYF.

The gene calls are TRBV5-1 and TRBJ2-7; D gene ambiguous. Trimming cost V 4 bases and J 6 bases, with 11 bases left between them. Germline-derived CDR1 and CDR2 are SGHRS and YFSETQ. The length of the CDR3 is 12 residues. The CDR3 nucleotides read TGCGCCAGCAGCCCACGGACGGCCGAGCAGTACTTC. Protein sequence: CASSPRTAEQYF.

The chain joins TRBV5-1 to TRBJ2-1, with 14 bases identical to TRBD2. CDR1 and CDR2 from the germline V gene are SGHRS and YFSETQ. This CDR3 is 20 amino acids long. The V segment lost 4 bases and the J segment 0 bases; nucleotides outside the gene matches: 12. This CDR3 reads CASSQGPIGTSGSSYNEQFF. The DNA for the CDR3 is TGCGCCAGCAGCCAAGGACCTATAGGGACTAGCGGGAGCTCCTACAATGAGCAGTTCTTC.

This chain joins TRBV5-5 and TRBJ1-4; a possible D gene is TRBD1 (6 bases). The V gene lost 3 bases and the J gene lost 6 bases, with 9 bases spanning the gap. This CDR3 is built from 13 residues. Germline V gives CDR1 SGHKS, CDR2 YYEKEE (reference sequence). CDR3 sequence reads: CASSWGGDEKLFF. The CDR3 DNA sequence: TGTGCCAGCAGCTGGGGGGGCGATGAAAAACTGTTTTTT.

V usage is TRBV29-1 and J usage is TRBJ1-1; D ambiguous. The CDR3 is 14 residues long. Germline loops: CDR1 SQVTM, CDR2 ANQGSEA. Between the trimmed V and J ends, which lost 6 bases and 1 base, there was a span of 15 bases. The CDR3 DNA follows: TGCAGCGTATTGGCCTCCGGGAGGAACACTGAAGCTTTCTTT. Translating gives CSVLASGRNTEAFF.

This rearrangement joins TRBV7-3 to TRBJ2-1; D possibly corresponds to TRBD2 (6 bases). The V gene's germline CDR1 is SGHTA and CDR2 FQGTGA. The V gene lost 4 bases and the J gene lost 1 base, with 17 bases spanning the gap. This CDR3 comprises 17 residues. The DNA of the CDR3 is TGTGCCAGCAGCTCCCCCCGAGGAGGGAGTTCCTACAATGAGCAGTTCTTC. Translation: CASSSPRGGSSYNEQFF. The complete variable domain, with remaining parts taken from reference TRBV7-3 and TRBJ2-1, reads GAGVSQTPSNKVTEKGKYVELRCDPISGHTALYWYRQSLGQGPEFLIYFQGTGAADDSGLPNDRFFAVRPEGSVSTLKIQRTERGDSAVYLCASSSPRGGSSYNEQFFGPGTRLTVL.